This T cell receptor (beta chain) was profiled in a study of T cell responses to AZD1222 COVID-19 vaccine. Measured with immunoSEQ multiplex PCR; TCRdb has only the in-frame clones, and not every one. Here the sample spans about 55,000 clones, roughly 80% being singletons. V lost 3 bases to trimming and J lost 2 bases, with 8 bases between them. The length of the CDR3 is 12 residues. The germline gives CDR1 DFQATT, CDR2 SNEGSKA (reference sequence). Material: peripheral blood, obtained on day 0 of AZD1222 vaccination. The receptor's source is an adult in good health. The V call is TRBV20-1, the J call TRBJ2-7, with D maybe TRBD1 (6 bases). The CDR3 protein is CSASGQTYEQYF. The CDR3 region has the DNA TGCAGTGCTAGTGGACAGACCTACGAGCAGTACTTC.